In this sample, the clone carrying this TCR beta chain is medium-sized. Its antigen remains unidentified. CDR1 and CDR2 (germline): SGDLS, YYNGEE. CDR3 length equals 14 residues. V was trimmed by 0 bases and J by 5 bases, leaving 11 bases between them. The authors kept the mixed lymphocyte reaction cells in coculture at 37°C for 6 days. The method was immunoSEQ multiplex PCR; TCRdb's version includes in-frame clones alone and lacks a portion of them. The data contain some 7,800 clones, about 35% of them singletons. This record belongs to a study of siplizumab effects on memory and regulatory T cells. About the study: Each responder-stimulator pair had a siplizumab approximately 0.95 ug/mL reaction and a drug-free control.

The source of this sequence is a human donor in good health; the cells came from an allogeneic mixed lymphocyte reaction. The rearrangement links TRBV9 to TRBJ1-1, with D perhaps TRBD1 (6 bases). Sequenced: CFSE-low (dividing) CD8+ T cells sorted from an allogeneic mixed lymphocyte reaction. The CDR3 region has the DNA TGTGCCAGCAGCGTAGCAACAGGGAGGACTGAAGCTTTCTTT. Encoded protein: CASSVATGRTEAFF.